This T cell receptor (beta chain) was sequenced during a study of cytomegalovirus exposure and HLA in healthy donors (dated by TCRdb to between 2016 and 2019). Describing the broader study: An earlier analysis of some 550 of the donors reported roughly 270 Gb of sequence data and 117 million unique TCR beta sequences from some 180 million T cells. An early release covering 550 to 700 HLA-typed donors comprised about 320 gigabases of sequencing data and about 90 million unique TCR sequences. Among the roughly 400 genotyped donors, approximately 76% belonged to the genetic ancestry cluster associated with self-reported Caucasian donors. The aim of the study was to test whether cataloging public T cell receptors could identify signatures of past pathogen exposure. The study used immunosequencing to profile the T cell repertoires of 666 subjects and linked those repertoires to cytomegalovirus serostatus. Along with the roughly 710-subject first cohort, a separate validation cohort of more than 90 different subjects was used. To predict cytomegalovirus infection status, the study combined high-throughput TCR immunosequencing, statistical association of individual TCRs with disease status, and machine learning. In a later analysis, previously published TCR beta repertoires from some 640 donors were re-analyzed and high-resolution HLA genotyping was added so that TCR occurrence patterns could be studied. The later analysis used no new phenotypic data to find candidate immune exposures, relying instead on TCR beta sequences and their occurrence across donors. An earlier analysis of 587 of the donors used high-throughput TCR beta sequencing to judge whether each TCR beta V gene segment behaved as functional or pseudogenic. Alongside the repertoire data, information on donor age, sex, ethnicity and CMV serostatus was compiled. In a later genetic analysis, genome-wide SNP genotypes for about 65% of the roughly 700 donors were used, and that subset was treated as a discovery cohort. Every discovery cohort repertoire had been produced on one sequencing platform. HLA typing included class I and class II loci at four-digit resolution. Typing coverage varied by locus: roughly 629-630 donors for A, B, C, DRB1 and DQB1; approximately 500 for DQA1; more than 600 for DPA1; approximately 450 for DPB1. Because of strong linkage in the cohort, five DR-DQ haplotypes were treated as single units for association and clustering. Across 300 to 500 genotyped donors of the cohort, an average of approximately 240,000 unique TCR beta nucleotide sequences per donor were sequenced, and about a sixth of those sequences were non-productive.

V is clipped by 1 base and J by 0 bases, and the sequence between their germline boundaries is 15 bases long. The germline V gene specifies MGHRA as CDR1 and YSYEKL as CDR2. The CDR3 runs 17 amino acids, cysteine and phenylalanine included. Only the CDR3 part of the read is kept: 51 bases, read in frame from the first base. Study-wide findings and limitations: In vitro tests confirmed that a few of the cytomegalovirus-associated TCR beta chains recognize cytomegalovirus antigens. A later analysis found that most CMV-associated TCR beta chains appeared HLA-restricted, with HLA associations seemingly driven largely by CMV exposure. An association between a missense DCLRE1C variant and V-gene and J-gene trimming of TCR beta chains was found in a later genetic analysis and replicated in an independent cohort. For the cohort, immune exposure information was limited to CMV serostatus. According to a later genetic analysis, donors in an Asian-associated ancestry cluster had fewer N-insertions in productive TCRs than the approximately 700-donor mean. In an earlier analysis of about 540 of the donors, most TCR beta V segments were observed in productive rearrangements about 90% or about 30% of the time, broadly matching IMGT annotations. In a later analysis, HLA-associated TCR beta chains were found to be more clonally expanded and to have lower generation probabilities than equally common non-associated chains. Sequencing depth was assumed to be roughly uniform across donors in the presence/absence analyses, though that assumption may not hold. This cohort had only TCR beta chains sequenced, and the lack of alpha or paired-chain data limited which features could be detected. Linkage disequilibrium might explain the correlated functional status among segregating V segments, but an unknown experimental factor could not be ruled out. A later analysis reported that several top co-occurrence clusters appeared linked to parvovirus B19, influenza, CMV and Epstein-Barr virus. In the study, around 150 TCR beta chains were listed as associated with cytomegalovirus. The classifier was reported to diagnose cytomegalovirus status with high specificity and sensitivity in both the original and validation cohorts. The authors suggested that the approach could potentially be extended to other disease states and immunological phenotypes. When HLA alleles, especially DR and DQ, strongly co-occurred, attributing TCR associations to individual alleles was difficult. In a later analysis, TCR association rates were found to vary across HLA loci, with the most associated TCRs seen for DRB1 alleles and the fewest for HLA-C alleles. The 87-base-pair reads could not distinguish some IMGT-functional V segments, including TRBV6-2 and TRBV6-3, so those segments were excluded. Because HLA typing was missing for some donors at each locus, association tests included only the typed subset. A further reported finding was that TCR beta sequences accurately predicted the HLA-A and HLA-B alleles for most subjects in the first cohort. Most TCR sequences were seen in very few donors, while some public TCRs were found in many individuals. A later analysis associated 16,951 TCR beta sequences with specific HLA alleles at a false discovery rate of 0.05. Because counts were too low, around 17 rarely observed V segments, including chromosome 9 orphons, were left out of the earlier analysis of 587 of the donors. A cluster of highly shared sequence variants was judged likely to be a technical artifact of the sequencing pipeline.

In total, roughly 670 healthy bone marrow donors made up the cohort. Cohort members were all nominally healthy when sampled, although unrecorded immune exposures were likely present. The donor was CMV seronegative and belonged to the group of approximately 320 seronegative cohort members. A peripheral blood sample was provided by each donor, and peripheral blood mononuclear cells were used for TCR beta sequencing. Genomic DNA extraction from the blood cell samples was performed with the Qiagen DNeasy Blood Extraction Kit. Comment on this clone: Its antigen is currently not known. No base quality information exists; no much larger clone differs at one position.

The method behind the library was the immunoSEQ multiplex PCR assay. For the multiplex PCR, a mixture combining 60 forward primers for TCR Vbeta segments and 13 reverse primers for TCR Jbeta segments was used. The CDR3 region of rearranged TCR beta genes was amplified from genomic DNA by a multiplex PCR assay. The amplified TCR beta libraries were sequenced on the Illumina HiSeq System as 87-base-pair reads. The study's processing was this. A later analysis tallied around 87 million unique TCR beta chains across the 660 or so repertoires, and about 12 million of those chains were shared by two or more donors. To remove PCR and sequencing errors, raw reads were error-corrected and collapsed into unique sequences using a nearest-neighbor algorithm that merged closely related sequences. CDR3 sequences were aligned to IMGT reference sequences to assign V, D and J gene segments. For a sequence to be retained, at least a six-nucleotide match to both a V gene segment and a J gene segment was required. A rearrangement counted as productive if the CDR3 had no stop codons and remained in frame with V and J, and every other rearrangement counted as non-productive. CDR3 was defined by IMGT convention, running from the second conserved V-encoded cysteine to the conserved J-encoded phenylalanine. Sequences without an unambiguous match to a single V gene segment were excluded from the earlier analysis of several hundred of the donors. In an earlier analysis of around 590 of the donors, a V segment was called functional when productive rearrangements were above 56.7%, and segregating when the standard deviation between donors exceeded 5%. A statistical classification framework was built for diagnosing cytomegalovirus status from the catalog of TCR beta chain sequences. V and J gene assignment, in a later analysis, came from comparing TCR nucleotide sequences with IMGT/GENE-DB human TR gene sequences. The TCRdist pipeline was used in a later analysis to assign CDR3 sequences and most-parsimonious VDJ recombination scenarios. In a later analysis, each TCR beta chain was defined by its CDR3 amino acid sequence together with its V-gene family, and reads lacking a unique V-gene family were excluded. In a later analysis, fewer than 600 highly shared, low-generation-probability nucleotide sequences were removed to address suspected cross-contamination and a sequencing artifact. In a later analysis, a clonal expansion index was calculated for each public chain from normalized within-repertoire ranks of inferred template counts. A later analysis computed generation probabilities with a VDJ recombination model fitted to out-of-frame rearrangements, and checked the results against IGoR. Hypergeometric tests were used in a later analysis to score TCR-TCR, TCR-HLA and TCR-CMV co-occurrence, with a repertoire-size bias correction applied to the TCR pairs. A later analysis estimated false discovery rates by permuting HLA or CMV assignments 20 times. In a later analysis, co-occurring TCRs were grouped using DBSCAN, with TCRdist sequence similarity added in when clustering inside HLA-allele-positive subsets. Repertoires with fewer than 30,000 or more than 120,000 public chains, plus five repertoires with anomalous nucleotide sharing, were excluded from co-occurrence clustering. Imported from immuneACCESS, the table was reduced by TCRdb to in-frame sequences with V and J called. These copies leave out some clones; in studies compared against another copy, an unresolved V gene accounts for under half, and the cause of the remainder is not known. The DNA gave D and trimming, while V, J and clone size come from that table. In this sample the table shows some 160,000 clones, about three quarters of which occur a single time. Jointly, the top ten make up about 1.7% of the sample.

The sequence was obtained from a woman aged 25 to 39 in good health and CMV-seronegative. The material sequenced was PBMCs. The rearrangement combines TRBV4-1 with TRBJ1-2; perhaps TRBD1 is the D gene, with 6 bases matching. For the CDR3, the sequence is CASSQALTQGTNYGYTF. The DNA sequence reads TGCGCCAGCAGCCAAGCCCTAACACAGGGCACTAACTATGGCTACACCTTC.